The rows below give T cell receptor beta chains drawn from one sample of a study of T-cell reconstitution after alpha-beta-depleted transplantation in children. TCRdb called the PCR reads again in MiXCR, with one record for every CDR3 protein. The data hold about 980,000 distinct CDR3 sequences, with roughly 29% observed a single time. This specimen was PBMCs, mostly from graft donor cells, taken 360 days after TCRalphabeta/CD19-depleted stem cell transplant. The receptor set was obtained from a boy younger than two who had a stem cell transplant for SCID, so the T cells may come from the graft donor. CDR3s include the opening cysteine and the closing phenylalanine or tryptophan.

V gene | CDR3 protein
TRBV20-1 | CSARIRGPGNEQFF
TRBV9 | CASSPSGRTDEQYF
TRBV7-2 | CASSRQGLPGGYTF
TRBV4-2 | CASSQVPGTGSRNNTEAFF
TRBV5-1 | CASSFDRAAYNEQFF
TRBV20-1 | CSAIRGSGTSYEQYF
TRBV5-1 | CASSSYRGPTDTQYF
TRBV20-1 | CSAGTGKAKNIQYF
TRBV28 | CASRTGQGQVF
TRBV4-3 | CASSQAVGRGNQPQHF
TRBV20-1 | CSATRAGTSTDTQYF
TRBV9 | CASSVRDGNEKLFF
TRBV12-3/TRBV12-4 | CASRKGYEQYF
TRBV7-2 | CASSIQRGGTDTQYF
TRBV7-9 | CASSRQGLDQPQHF
TRBV7-3 | CASSGLGLYNEQFF
TRBV20-1 | CSANRGGAREQYF